The clone carrying this TCR beta chain was observed a single time. This specimen belongs to a study of blood T cell repertoires in COVID-19. Study as a whole: Collection of acute and convalescent COVID-19 samples took place in the United States, Italy and Spain. T cells, B-cell-depleted T cells, or PBMCs supplied cDNA or gDNA.

Authors' processing steps: Nucleated cell number was recorded as an estimate derived from reference gene primer amplification. TCRdb's table, derived via immunoSEQ multiplex PCR, lists solely in-frame clones and lacks some. D and trimming come from the DNA, and the V and J calls and clone size come from that table. Of about 220,000 clones in the sample, about 80% were seen once. Germline lookup yields CDR1 SGHTA and CDR2 FQGTGA. The CDR3 has 13 amino acids. Trimming took 4 bases from V and 7 from J, leaving 14 bases between them. Sequencing was carried out using peripheral blood. The chain combines TRBV7-3 with TRBJ2-7; D perhaps matches TRBD1 (7 bases). The clonotype originates from a woman aged 55-69 years with acute or convalescent COVID-19. CDR3 region: CASSSTGAGEQYF. Here the CDR3 DNA reads TGTGCCAGCAGCTCCACAGGGGCGGGAGAGCAGTACTTC.